Listed here is a single T cell receptor beta chain. Antigen unknown. It was with 60 Vbeta and 13 Jbeta primers that the PCR ran. Assay used: immunoSEQ multiplex PCR; TCRdb lists only in-frame clones, some missing. The sample records about 200,000 clones, approximately 85% being singletons. This specimen belongs to a study of cytomegalovirus exposure and HLA in healthy donors. Study-wide context: Researchers previously reported finding fewer than 140 million unique TCR beta sequences from 150 million to 200 million T cells.

Trimming left V 1 base short and J 2 bases short, with 8 bases between. Germline CDR1 and CDR2: LNHDA and SQIVND (reference sequence). This CDR3 has 14 amino acids. General study points: Links to common viral pathogens appeared, in a later analysis, for several of the most significant clusters. There was a cluster of highly shared sequence variants that was likely a sequencing artifact.

The chain employs TRBV19 and TRBJ1-2, with a possible D match to TRBD1 (5 bases). This clonotype was sampled from a woman between 50 and 59 years old in good health and CMV-seropositive. Specimen: PBMCs. DNA for the CDR3: TGTGCCAGTAGTATAGGTGCAGGGAACTATGGCTACACCTTC. It is translated as CASSIGAGNYGYTF.